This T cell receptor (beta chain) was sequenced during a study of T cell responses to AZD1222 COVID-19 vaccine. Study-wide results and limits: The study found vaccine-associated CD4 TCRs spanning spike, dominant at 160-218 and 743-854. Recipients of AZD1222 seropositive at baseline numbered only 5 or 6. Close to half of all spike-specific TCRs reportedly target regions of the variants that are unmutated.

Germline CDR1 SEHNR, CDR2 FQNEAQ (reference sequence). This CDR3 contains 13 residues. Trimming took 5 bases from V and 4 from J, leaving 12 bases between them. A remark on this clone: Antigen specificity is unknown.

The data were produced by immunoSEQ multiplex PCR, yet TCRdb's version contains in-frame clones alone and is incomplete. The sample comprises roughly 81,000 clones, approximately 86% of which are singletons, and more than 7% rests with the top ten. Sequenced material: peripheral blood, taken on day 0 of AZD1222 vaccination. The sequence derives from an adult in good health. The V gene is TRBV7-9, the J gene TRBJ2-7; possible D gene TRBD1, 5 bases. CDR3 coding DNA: TGTGCCAGCAGCAGGGGTTTTAGTTACGAGCAGTACTTC. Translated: CASSRGFSYEQYF.